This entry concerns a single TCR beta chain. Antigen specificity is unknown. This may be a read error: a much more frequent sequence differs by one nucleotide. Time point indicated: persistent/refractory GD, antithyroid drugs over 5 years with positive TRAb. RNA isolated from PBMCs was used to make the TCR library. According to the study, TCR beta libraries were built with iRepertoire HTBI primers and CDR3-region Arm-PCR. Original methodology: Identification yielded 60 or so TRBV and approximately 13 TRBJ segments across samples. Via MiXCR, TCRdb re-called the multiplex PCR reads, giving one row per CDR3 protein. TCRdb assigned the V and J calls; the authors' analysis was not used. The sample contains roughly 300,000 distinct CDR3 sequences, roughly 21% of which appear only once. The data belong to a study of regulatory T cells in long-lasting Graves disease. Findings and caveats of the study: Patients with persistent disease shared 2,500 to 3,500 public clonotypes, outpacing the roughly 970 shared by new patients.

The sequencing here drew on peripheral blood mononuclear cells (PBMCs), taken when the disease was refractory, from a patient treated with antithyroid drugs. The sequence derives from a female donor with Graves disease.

Here the CDR3 DNA reads TGTGCCAGCAGCCGTACAGAGGGGCTTGCTGGCTGCACCTTC. Amino acid sequence: CASSRTEGLAGCTF. This chain links TRBV3-1 with TRBJ1-2; possibly TRBD1 for D (5 bases). CDR3 length: 14 residues. The V gene's germline CDR1 is LGHDT and CDR2 YNNKEL (reference sequence).